Listed here are 22 T cell receptor beta chains from one sample, sequenced in a study of cytomegalovirus exposure and HLA in healthy donors. The PCR made use of 60 Vbeta and 13 Jbeta primers. Measured with immunoSEQ multiplex PCR; TCRdb has only the in-frame clones, and not every one. The profile shows 150,000 or so clones, about 74% of them singletons. Sample: PBMCs. All receptors come from a man younger than 35 in good health and CMV-seropositive.

The V and J genes are TRBV6-1 and TRBJ2-5; TRBD1 agrees at 9 bases. The end of the DNA is better explained by TRBJ2-7, so the J call may be wrong. Per germline, CDR1 MNHNS and CDR2 SASEGT. This CDR3 has 16 amino acids. As DNA, the CDR3 is TGTGCCAGCAGTGTCAGGGACAGGGACGGTCTCTACGAGCAGTACTTC. It encodes CASSVRDRDGLYEQYF.

The chain uses TRBV7-2 and TRBJ2-1; TRBD1 aligns across 7 bases. CDR1 is SGHTA, CDR2 FQGNSA, per germline. The CDR3 contains 15 residues. Trimming at V came to 5 bases and at J to 3 bases, leaving 7 bases not matched to a gene. The CDR3 region is CASSRGQDNYNEQFF. As DNA, the CDR3 is TGTGCCAGCAGCCGAGGACAGGATAACTACAATGAGCAGTTCTTC.

The chain recombines TRBV19 with TRBJ2-7; 11 bases match TRBD1. The V segment lost 4 bases and the J segment 7 bases; nucleotides outside the gene matches: 12. This CDR3 comprises 16 residues. Germline V gene data show CDR1 as LNHDA and CDR2 as SQIVND (reference sequence). CDR3 nucleotide sequence: TGTGCCAGTAGTAGACTTCCGGGACAGGGGGTAGGGGAGCAGTACTTC. This encodes CASSRLPGQGVGEQYF.

The rearrangement links TRBV13 to TRBJ2-1, with 11 bases identical to TRBD2. The length of the CDR3 is 16 residues. J lost 1 base, V lost 3 bases, and 2 bases had no gene match. Germline V gene sequence: CDR1 PRHDT, CDR2 FYEKMQ (reference sequence). The CDR3 DNA is TGTGCCAGCAGCTTGAGACTAGCGGGGTCCTACAATGAGCAGTTCTTC. This translates into CASSLRLAGSYNEQFF.

This chain uses TRBV5-1 with TRBJ2-6, with 8 bases aligning to TRBD1. This CDR3 contains 18 residues. Per the germline V gene, CDR1 is SGHRS and CDR2 is YFSETQ. Unmatched junction bases numbered 9, after V lost 3 bases and J lost 1 base. DNA for the CDR3: TGCGCCAGCAGCTCATGGACAGGGCAGATTTCTGGGGCCAACGTCCTGACTTTC. This codes for CASSSWTGQISGANVLTF.

This chain links TRBV7-8 with TRBJ1-1; 9 positions match TRBD1. V lost 3 bases to trimming and J lost 3 bases; unmatched junction nucleotides: 8. Looked up from germline, CDR1 is SGHVS and CDR2 is FQNEAQ. This CDR3 has 16 amino acids. The CDR3 loop reads CASSFKAGQGHTEAFF. CDR3 coding DNA: TGTGCCAGCAGCTTCAAAGCTGGACAGGGGCACACTGAAGCTTTCTTT.

The V call is TRBV5-1, the J call TRBJ2-5, with 11 bases fitting TRBD1. The CDR3 length is 15 residues. Germline V gene lookup returns CDR1 SGHRS and CDR2 YFSETQ. The V segment lost 4 bases and the J segment 5 bases; nucleotides outside the gene matches: 7. CDR3 DNA: TGCGCCAGCAGCCGAGGGACAGGGGGATTGGAGACCCAGTACTTC. Its translation: CASSRGTGGLETQYF.

In this sample, this clone turned up once. The chain carries TRBV2 and TRBJ1-2; 7 bases are shared with TRBD1. Trimming took 6 bases from V and 4 from J; bases not matched to a gene: 5. Germline assignment: CDR1 SNHLY and CDR2 FYNNEI. The length of the CDR3 is 13 residues. CDR3: CASRQGVGYGYTF. The CDR3 bases are TGTGCCAGCAGGCAGGGGGTTGGCTATGGCTACACCTTC.

The rearrangement links TRBV19 to TRBJ2-1; D might be TRBD2 (5 bases). V was trimmed by 3 bases and J by 2 bases, leaving 11 bases between them. Germline values: CDR1 LNHDA, CDR2 SQIVND (reference sequence). The CDR3 covers 15 residues. The CDR3 DNA sequence: TGTGCCAGTAGTATCGGTGTCGGGGCCTACAATGAGCAGTTCTTC. Encoded protein: CASSIGVGAYNEQFF.

The chain has TRBV4-2 and TRBJ2-5, with 12 bases matching TRBD2. The CDR3 spans 14 residues. Germline V gene lookup returns CDR1 LGHNA and CDR2 YNFKEQ. The junction had 2 bases not matched to a gene; V was cut back by 5 bases and J by 4 bases. The CDR3 here is CASSLLAGGETQYF. The CDR3 DNA sequence: TGTGCCAGCAGCTTACTAGCGGGAGGAGAGACCCAGTACTTC.

The genes are TRBV25-1 and TRBJ1-5; 9 nucleotides line up with TRBD1. V shed 2 bases, J shed 1 base, and the junction held 3 bases outside the gene matches. There are 16 residues in the CDR3. Germline lookup yields CDR1 MGHDK and CDR2 SYGVNS. In nucleotides, the CDR3 is TGTGCCAGCAGTGAAAAAGGACAGGGGAGCAATCAGCCCCAGCATTTT. Translated: CASSEKGQGSNQPQHF.

J is TRBJ2-3 and V is TRBV12-5; 8 nucleotides match TRBD2. Trimming took 8 bases from V and 1 from J; bases not matched to a gene: 2. The CDR3 covers 13 residues. Germline lookup yields CDR1 LGHNT and CDR2 FRNRAP. The CDR3 DNA reads as TGTGCTAGTTTGACTAGCGGCACAGATACGCAGTATTTT. Translated: CASLTSGTDTQYF.

V and J are TRBV6-5 and TRBJ1-4, with 9 bases fitting TRBD1. Germline CDR1 and CDR2: MNHEY and SVGAGI. This CDR3 contains 14 residues. V shed 2 bases, J shed 9 bases, and the junction held 4 bases outside the gene matches. The chain's CDR3 is CASSYRDRVKKLFF. For the CDR3, the DNA is TGTGCCAGCAGTTACCGGGACAGGGTAAAAAAACTGTTTTTT.

The rearrangement joins TRBV7-2 to TRBJ2-1, with 11 bases fitting TRBD2. CDR1 and CDR2 from the germline V gene are SGHTA and FQGNSA. This CDR3 contains 15 residues. Trimming at V came to 5 bases and at J to 9 bases, leaving 9 bases not matched to a gene. CDR3 region: CASSNLAGGRGEQFF. CDR3 sequence (DNA): TGTGCCAGCAGCAACCTAGCGGGGGGCAGAGGTGAGCAGTTCTTC.

The rearrangement joins TRBV7-9 to TRBJ2-3; 9 bases fit TRBD1. The CDR3 is made up of 17 amino acids. Germline V gene sequence: CDR1 SEHNR, CDR2 FQNEAQ (reference sequence). Losses at the gene ends were 0 bases for V and 0 bases for J; bases not matched to a gene: 4. CDR3 coding DNA: TGTGCCAGCAGCTTAGCCCACAGGGGGCCTAGCACAGATACGCAGTATTTT. Its protein is CASSLAHRGPSTDTQYF.

The V call is TRBV18, the J call TRBJ2-2; weak D call: TRBD1 (5 bases). V gave up 2 bases and J gave up 6 bases, with 13 bases separating them. The CDR3 has 15 residues. Germline V CDR1 and CDR2: KGHSH, LQKENI. The CDR3 DNA sequence: TGTGCCAGCTCACCATTGGAAGGGGCGGCCGGGGAGCTGTTTTTT. Amino acids: CASSPLEGAAGELFF. The variable domain in full, completed from reference TRBV18 and TRBJ2-2, reads NAGVMQNPRHLVRRRGQEARLRCSPMKGHSHVYWYRQLPEEGLKFMVYLQKENIIDESGMPKERFSAEFPKEGPSILRIQQVVRGDSAAYFCASSPLEGAAGELFFGEGSRLTVL.

The chain joins TRBV5-6 to TRBJ2-3; D may be TRBD2 (6 bases). Germline lookup yields CDR1 SGHDT and CDR2 YYEEEE. Trimming removed 4 bases from V and 8 bases from J, with 20 bases in between. The CDR3 covers 15 residues. The CDR3 DNA sequence: TGTGCCAGCAGCCCCGGGACTGGGTTAGAGGGTACGCAGTATTTT. Amino acid sequence: CASSPGTGLEGTQYF.

J is TRBJ2-4 and V is TRBV6-1; 7 bases line up with TRBD1. V gave up 7 bases and J gave up 6 bases; unmatched junction bases: 12. CDR3 size: 15 residues. Per germline, CDR1 MNHNS and CDR2 SASEGT. CDR3 nucleotide sequence: TGTGCCAGCATCCAAGGGGGCCGGGGCCTAAACATTCAGTACTTC. Residues: CASIQGGRGLNIQYF.

The V and J genes are TRBV28 and TRBJ1-3; the match to TRBD1 covers 8 bases. From germline, CDR1 is MDHEN and CDR2 SYDVKM. The CDR3 consists of 15 residues. The chain's CDR3 is CAAGGGRGLWNTIYF. CDR3 bases: TGTGCGGCAGGGGGAGGCAGGGGGCTCTGGAACACCATATATTTT.

This rearrangement joins TRBV19 to TRBJ1-5; the D gene is possibly TRBD1 (5 bases). Germline CDR1 LNHDA, CDR2 SQIVND (reference sequence). The CDR3 extends over 13 amino acids. V lost 9 bases and J lost 4, with 13 bases in between. The CDR3 sequence is CASSDSFNQPQHF. CDR3 DNA: TGTGCCAGCAGCGACAGTTTTAATCAGCCCCAGCATTTT. Full variable domain (missing parts from reference TRBV19 and TRBJ1-5): DGGITQSPKYLFRKEGQNVTLSCEQNLNHDAMYWYRQDPGQGLRLIYYSQIVNDFQKGDIAEGYSVSREKKESFPLTVTSAQKNPTAFYLCASSDSFNQPQHFGDGTRLSIL.

The CDR3, as DNA: TGCGCCAGCAGCCAGGGACAGATTAATTCACCCCTCCACTTT. As protein: CASSQGQINSPLHF. This chain links TRBV5-1 with TRBJ1-6; TRBD1 matches 7 bases. Per the germline V gene, CDR1 is SGHRS and CDR2 is YFSETQ. Trimming removed 4 bases from V and 6 bases from J; junction bases left unmatched: 4. The CDR3 is made up of 14 amino acids.

This clone was seen just once. The chain couples TRBV7-2 to TRBJ2-7, with TRBD2 matching over 7 bases. The CDR3 length is 15 residues. V gave up 5 bases and J gave up 0 bases; unmatched junction bases: 7. The germline V gene encodes CDR1 SGHTA and CDR2 FQGNSA. The CDR3 reads CASSTGRGSSYEQYF. CDR3 coding DNA: TGTGCCAGCAGCACCGGTCGCGGGAGCTCCTACGAGCAGTACTTC.